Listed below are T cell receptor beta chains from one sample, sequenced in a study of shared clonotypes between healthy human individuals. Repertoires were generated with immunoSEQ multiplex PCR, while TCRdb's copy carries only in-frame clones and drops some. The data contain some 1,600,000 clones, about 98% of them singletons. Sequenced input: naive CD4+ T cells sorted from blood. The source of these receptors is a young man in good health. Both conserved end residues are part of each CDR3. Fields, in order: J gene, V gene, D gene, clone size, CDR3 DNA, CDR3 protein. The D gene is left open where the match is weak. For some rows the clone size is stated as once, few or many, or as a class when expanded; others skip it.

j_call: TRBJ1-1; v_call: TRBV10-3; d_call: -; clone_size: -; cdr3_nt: TGTGCCATCAGTGAGTCGAAGGTAAACACTGAAGCTTTCTTT; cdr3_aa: CAISESKVNTEAFF
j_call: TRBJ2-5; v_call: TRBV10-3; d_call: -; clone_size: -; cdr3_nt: TGTGCCATCAGTGGGGGACCTGGGGAGACCCAGTACTTC; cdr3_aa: CAISGGPGETQYF
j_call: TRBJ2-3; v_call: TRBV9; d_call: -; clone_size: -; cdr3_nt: TGTGCCAGCAGCCGTCACTACCCTAGCACAGATACGCAGTATTTT; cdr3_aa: CASSRHYPSTDTQYF
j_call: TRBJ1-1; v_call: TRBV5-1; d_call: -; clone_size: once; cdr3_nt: TGCGCCAGCAGCTCCAGGGTGGGCACTGAAGCTTTCTTT; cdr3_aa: CASSSRVGTEAFF
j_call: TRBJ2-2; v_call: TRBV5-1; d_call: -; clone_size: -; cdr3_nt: TGCGCCAGCAGCTTTTTACCCCTGGGGCAGGGAAAAATCACCGGGGAGCTGTTTTTT; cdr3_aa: CASSFLPLGQGKITGELFF
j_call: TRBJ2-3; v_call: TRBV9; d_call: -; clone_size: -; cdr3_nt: TGTGCCAGCAGCGTAGACCAGTTTGCAGATACGCAGTATTTT; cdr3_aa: CASSVDQFADTQYF
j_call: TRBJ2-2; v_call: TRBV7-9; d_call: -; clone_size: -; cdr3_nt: TGTGCCAGCAGGCCTAAACCGGGACCTCAAAACACCGGGGAGCTGTTTTTT; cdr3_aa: CASRPKPGPQNTGELFF
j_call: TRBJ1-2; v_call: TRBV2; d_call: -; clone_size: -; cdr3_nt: TGTGCCAGCAGTCCTCGGGCAGGGCTCCCCTATGGCTACACCTTC; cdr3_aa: CASSPRAGLPYGYTF
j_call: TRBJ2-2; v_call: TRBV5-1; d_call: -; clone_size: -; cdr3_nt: TGCGCCAGCAGTACATCGGGGGCGGGGAGCGGAACCGGGGAGCTGTTTTTT; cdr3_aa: CASSTSGAGSGTGELFF
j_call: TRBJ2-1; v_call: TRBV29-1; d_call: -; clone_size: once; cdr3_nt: TGCAGCGCCCTACCGGGCGAGAGATCCTACAATGAGCAGTTCTTC; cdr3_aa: CSALPGERSYNEQFF
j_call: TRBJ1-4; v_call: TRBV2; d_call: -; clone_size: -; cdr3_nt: TGTGCCAGCAGTGAAGCGGGCGGGCAGGGTGAAAAACTGTTTTTT; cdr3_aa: CASSEAGGQGEKLFF
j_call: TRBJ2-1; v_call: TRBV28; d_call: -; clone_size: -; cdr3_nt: TGTGCCAGCAGTCGGACCGAAGGGGGGCCGTACAATGAGCAGTTCTTC; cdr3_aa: CASSRTEGGPYNEQFF
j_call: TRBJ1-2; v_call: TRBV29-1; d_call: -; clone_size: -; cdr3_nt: TGCAGCGTTGAAGGACAGACTAACTATGGCTACACCTTC; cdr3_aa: CSVEGQTNYGYTF
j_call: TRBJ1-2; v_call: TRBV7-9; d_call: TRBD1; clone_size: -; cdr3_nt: TGTGCCAGCAGCTTGACAGGGGGCGCTTCCTATGGCTACACCTTC; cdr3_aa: CASSLTGGASYGYTF
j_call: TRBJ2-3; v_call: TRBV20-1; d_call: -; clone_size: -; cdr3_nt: TGCAGTGCTTCGGCGGATACGCAGTATTTT; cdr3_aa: CSASADTQYF
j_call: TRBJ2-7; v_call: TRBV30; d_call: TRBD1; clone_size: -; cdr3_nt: TGTGCCTACGTCGGGACAGGGGTTTACGAGCAGTACTTC; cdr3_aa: CAYVGTGVYEQYF
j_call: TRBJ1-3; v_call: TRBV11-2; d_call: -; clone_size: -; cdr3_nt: TGTGCCAGCAGCTCGGGACTCCGAGGCGGAAACACCATATATTTT; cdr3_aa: CASSSGLRGGNTIYF
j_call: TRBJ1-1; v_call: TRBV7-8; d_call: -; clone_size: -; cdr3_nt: TGTGCCAGCAGCTTAACTCAAGGCACTGAAGCTTTCTTT; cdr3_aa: CASSLTQGTEAFF
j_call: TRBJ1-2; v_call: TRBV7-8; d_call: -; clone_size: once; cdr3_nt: TGTGCCAGCTCCCGGGCCTTAGATGGCTACACCTTC; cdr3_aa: CASSRALDGYTF
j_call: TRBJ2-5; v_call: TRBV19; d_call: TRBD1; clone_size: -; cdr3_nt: TGTGCCAGTAGTACCACAGGGGGTGGAGAGACCCAGTACTTC; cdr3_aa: CASSTTGGGETQYF
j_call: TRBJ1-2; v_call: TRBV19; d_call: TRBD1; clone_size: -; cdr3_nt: TGTGCCAGTAGACAGGGGGTGGACTATGGCTACACCTTC; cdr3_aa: CASRQGVDYGYTF
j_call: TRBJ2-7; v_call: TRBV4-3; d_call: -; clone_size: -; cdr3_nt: TGCGCCAGCAGCCAAGAGGGGGACGGTATCTACGAGCAGTACTTC; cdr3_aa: CASSQEGDGIYEQYF
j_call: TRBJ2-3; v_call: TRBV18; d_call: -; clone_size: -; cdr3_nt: TGTGCCAGCTCACCCAGGGAGAGAGGCACAGATACGCAGTATTTT; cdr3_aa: CASSPRERGTDTQYF
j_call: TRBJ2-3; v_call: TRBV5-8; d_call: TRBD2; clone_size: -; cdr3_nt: TGTGCCAGCAGCTTGGGGGGGGGACCCACAGATACGCAGTATTTT; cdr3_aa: CASSLGGGPTDTQYF